The subject of this entry is one T cell receptor (beta chain). What it recognizes is unknown. This sample was included in a study of shared clonotypes between healthy human individuals. Study overall: CD4 naive and CD4 memory each took three plates per donor, while CD8 naive took two and CD8 memory one.

Profiled with immunoSEQ multiplex PCR; TCRdb holds only in-frame clones, not every one. The sample lists some 1,900,000 clones, about 95% seen once, with 0.9% to 1.5% in the top ten. Naive CD8 cells, CD45RO-negative and positively selected for CCR7, excluded terminally differentiated effector memory CD45RA+ cells. The CDR3 spans 11 residues. CDR1 is SEHNR, CDR2 FQNEAQ, per germline (reference sequence). Findings and limits, study-wide: Clonotype sharing across donors was expected to vary with sequencing depth.

This rearrangement joins TRBV7-9 to TRBJ2-5; 8 nucleotides match TRBD1. Sequencing used naive CD8+ T cells sorted from blood. This receptor was identified in a man younger than 35 in good health. The CDR3 sequence is CVAGGLETQYF. The CDR3, as DNA: TGTGTAGCAGGGGGCTTGGAGACCCAGTACTTC. Full variable domain (rest looked up from reference TRBV7-9 and TRBJ2-5): DTGVSQNPRHKITKRGQNVTFRCDPISEHNRLYWYRQTLGQGPEFLTYFQNEAQLEKSRLLSDRFSAERPKGSFSTLEIQRTEQGDSAMYLCVAGGLETQYFGPGTRLLVL.